One sample yielded the 29 T cell receptor beta chains listed below, sequenced in a study of shared clonotypes between healthy human individuals. Assay: immunoSEQ multiplex PCR; the TCRdb copy retains only in-frame clones and omits some. Of around 1.9 million clones listed, just over 90% are singletons. Naivety among CD8 cells was defined by CD45RO negativity and positive CCR7 selection, thereby excluding terminally differentiated effector memory CD45RA+ cells. What was sequenced was naive CD8+ T cells from PBMCs. The origin of the receptors is a man between 18 and 29 years old in good health. Some clones in this sample may be carry-over from other donors' samples.

J is TRBJ2-3 and V is TRBV11-2, with 7 bases lining up with TRBD2. Trimming cost V 2 bases and J 0 bases; bases outside gene matches: 2. Per germline, CDR1 SGHAT and CDR2 FQNNGV. CDR3 length: 15 amino acids. CDR3 sequence: CASSLRGDSTDTQYF. The CDR3 DNA follows: TGTGCCAGCAGCTTACGGGGGGACAGCACAGATACGCAGTATTTT. The full variable domain, completed using reference TRBV11-2 and TRBJ2-3, is EAGVAQSPRYKIIEKRQSVAFWCNPISGHATLYWYQQILGQGPKLLIQFQNNGVVDDSQLPKDRFSAERLKGVDSTLKIQPAKLEDSAVYLCASSLRGDSTDTQYFGPGTRLTVL.

This clone was seen just once. The V gene is TRBV9, the J gene TRBJ1-3; D perhaps matches TRBD1 (5 bases). Germline V gene sequence: CDR1 SGDLS, CDR2 YYNGEE. The CDR3 is 16 amino acids. The V gene lost 1 base and the J gene lost 2 bases, with 13 bases spanning the gap. The CDR3 DNA follows: TGTGCCAGCAGCGTAAAGCTGGGGGAAGCTGGAAACACCATATATTTT. It codes for CASSVKLGEAGNTIYF.

This clone appeared once. The rearrangement joins TRBV2 to TRBJ1-1, with unresolved D. The CDR3 has 13 residues. The V end lost 2 bases, the J end lost 1 base, and 5 bases lay between the germline ends. The germline gives CDR1 SNHLY, CDR2 FYNNEI. CDR3 nucleotide sequence: TGTGCCAGCAGTGAATACGGGAACACTGAAGCTTTCTTT. Translated: CASSEYGNTEAFF.

This chain joins TRBV27 and TRBJ2-1, with 9 bases lining up with TRBD1. The CDR3 is made up of 16 amino acids. The ends lost 5 bases at V and 2 bases at J; junction bases unmatched: 7. From germline, CDR1 is MNHEY and CDR2 SMNVEV (reference sequence). CDR3 sequence: CASSPYRTGAYNEQFF. DNA of the CDR3: TGTGCCAGCAGTCCGTACCGGACAGGGGCCTACAATGAGCAGTTCTTC.

This clone was observed once. The gene calls are TRBV7-9 and TRBJ1-2; 8 bases agree with TRBD1. Germline V lookup: CDR1 SEHNR, CDR2 FQNEAQ (reference sequence). There are 16 residues in the CDR3. The J segment lost 0 bases and the V segment lost 4 bases, leaving 7 bases of the junction unmatched. CDR3 sequence: CASSSERTGTNYGYTF. CDR3 nucleotides: TGTGCCAGCAGCTCGGAAAGGACAGGGACTAACTATGGCTACACCTTC.

The CDR3 nucleotides are TGTGCCAGCAGCTTTGAACCGAGGAGGACAGGGATAAACACCGGGGAGCTGTTTTTT. It specifies CASSFEPRRTGINTGELFF. V and J are TRBV9 and TRBJ2-2; 8 positions match TRBD1. The CDR3 totals 19 residues. The germline gives CDR1 SGDLS, CDR2 YYNGEE. Trimming cost V 4 bases and J 2 bases; bases outside gene matches: 16. Variable domain in full (rest from reference TRBV9 and TRBJ2-2): DSGVTQTPKHLITATGQRVTLRCSPRSGDLSVYWYQQSLDQGLQFLIQYYNGEERAKGNILERFSAQQFPDLHSELNLSSLELGDSALYFCASSFEPRRTGINTGELFFGEGSRLTVL.

V usage is TRBV5-8 and J usage is TRBJ1-1; no firm D call. Trimming stripped 0 bases from V and 0 bases from J, with 9 bases between. Germline lookup yields CDR1 SGHTS and CDR2 YDEGEE. The CDR3 has 15 residues. This CDR3 reads CASSLGDGMNTEAFF. CDR3 bases: TGTGCCAGCAGCTTGGGTGACGGAATGAACACTGAAGCTTTCTTT. The complete variable domain, with remaining parts taken from reference TRBV5-8 and TRBJ1-1, reads EAGVTQSPTHLIKTRGQQATLRCSPISGHTSVYWYQQALGLGLQFLLWYDEGEERNRGNFPPRFSGRQFPNYSSELNVNALELEDSALYLCASSLGDGMNTEAFFGQGTRLTVV.

The rearrangement links TRBV6-5 to TRBJ1-1; unclear D gene. The V gene's germline CDR1 is MNHEY and CDR2 SVGAGI. CDR3 length equals 14 residues. Trimming cost V 5 bases and J 6 bases, with 16 bases left between them. CDR3 sequence reads: CASSGLGPAPEAFF. As DNA, the CDR3 is TGTGCCAGCAGTGGACTCGGGCCGGCCCCTGAAGCTTTCTTT.

The chain has TRBV27 and TRBJ2-7, with 10 nucleotides matching TRBD2. V shed 2 bases, J shed 5 bases, and the junction held 12 bases outside the gene matches. Germline V CDR1 and CDR2: MNHEY, SMNVEV (reference sequence). The CDR3 runs to 17 residues. This CDR3 is CASSLGTLAGVQNEQYF. The CDR3 DNA reads as TGTGCCAGCAGTTTAGGGACGCTAGCGGGAGTACAAAACGAGCAGTACTTC.

V is TRBV4-3 and J is TRBJ1-2; tentatively, D is TRBD1 (5 bases). Germline CDR1 LGHNA, CDR2 YSLEER. V was clipped by 4 bases and J by 1 base, with 10 bases between them. There are 14 residues in the CDR3. CDR3 in amino acids: CASSPGLLNYGYTF. The CDR3 coding sequence is TGCGCCAGCAGCCCAGGGTTGCTTAACTATGGCTACACCTTC.

The gene calls are TRBV29-1 and TRBJ2-1, with 15 positions matching TRBD2. Germline values: CDR1 SQVTM, CDR2 ANQGSEA. There are 18 residues in the CDR3. V gave up 3 bases and J gave up 0 bases; unmatched junction bases: 6. CDR3 sequence (DNA): TGCAGCGTTGAGGGGACTAGCGGGAGGAGATTCTCCTACAATGAGCAGTTCTTC. It translates to CSVEGTSGRRFSYNEQFF.

For this clone: The same CDR3 is also encoded by other DNA sequences in this sample. V and J are TRBV19 and TRBJ2-2; tentatively, D is TRBD1 or TRBD2 (5 bases each). CDR3 length: 14 residues. Trimming cost V 4 bases and J 2 bases, with 8 bases left between them. The germline gives CDR1 LNHDA, CDR2 SQIVND (reference sequence). CDR3 residues: CASSTGPNTGELFF. The CDR3 DNA is TGTGCCAGTAGTACGGGACCCAACACCGGGGAGCTGTTTTTT.

The chain couples TRBV4-3 to TRBJ2-5; possible D gene TRBD2, 5 bases. This CDR3 is 15 amino acids long. V was trimmed by 1 base and J by 1 base, leaving 10 bases between them. Germline CDR1 and CDR2: LGHNA and YSLEER. In DNA form, the CDR3 reads TGCGCCAGCAGCCAAGGGGCGGGCAGCCAAGAGACCCAGTACTTC. Protein: CASSQGAGSQETQYF.

The chain combines TRBV19 with TRBJ2-7; D gene uncertain. V dropped 3 bases and J dropped 0 bases, with 9 bases sitting between them. CDR3 size: 14 residues. Germline V CDR1 and CDR2: LNHDA, SQIVND (reference sequence). Written as DNA, the CDR3 is TGTGCCAGTAGTATGTCGCGGACCTCCTACGAGCAGTACTTC. It encodes CASSMSRTSYEQYF.

The V gene is TRBV7-7, the J gene TRBJ2-2; TRBD2 agrees at 14 bases. Germline V gene lookup returns CDR1 SSHAT and CDR2 FNYEAQ (reference sequence). This CDR3 has 19 residues. Trimming removed 5 bases from V and 3 bases from J; junction bases left unmatched: 11. The CDR3 region has the DNA TGTGCCAGCAGCCGATCCGGGACTAGCGGGAGTCCGGACACCGGGGAGCTGTTTTTT. Translating gives CASSRSGTSGSPDTGELFF.

V gene TRBV7-6 combines with J gene TRBJ2-3; 9 nucleotides align to TRBD1. Germline-derived CDR1 and CDR2 are SGHVS and FNYEAQ. This CDR3 comprises 13 residues. Here the CDR3 reads CVLRDRVTDTQYF. For the CDR3, the DNA is TGTGTTTTAAGGGACAGGGTTACAGATACGCAGTATTTT.

The chain carries TRBV13 and TRBJ2-7, with 8 nucleotides matching TRBD1. The length of the CDR3 is 15 residues. V lost 4 bases, J lost 4 bases, and 9 bases stayed unmatched. Germline lookup yields CDR1 PRHDT and CDR2 FYEKMQ (reference sequence). The CDR3 region has the DNA TGTGCCAGCAGCTCCTCGGACAGGGTACCGTACGAGCAGTACTTC. This translates into CASSSSDRVPYEQYF.

This clone was seen only a few times. The chain couples TRBV19 to TRBJ1-1; D not resolved. From germline, CDR1 is LNHDA and CDR2 SQIVND (reference sequence). Trimming took off 7 bases at V and 1 base at J, with 7 bases between the two ends. The CDR3 length is 12 residues. The CDR3: CASTIGNTEAFF. CDR3 in DNA: TGTGCCAGTACGATCGGGAACACTGAAGCTTTCTTT.

This rearrangement joins TRBV6-1 to TRBJ1-2; D call uncertain. The V and J ends lost 7 bases and 8 bases respectively, with 20 bases between them. This CDR3 spans 14 amino acids. The germline V gene encodes CDR1 MNHNS and CDR2 SASEGT. Written as DNA, the CDR3 is TGTGCCAGCAAACCGTGGAGGGAGGTGGGCGGCTACACCTTC. Its translation is CASKPWREVGGYTF.

The chain has TRBV27 and TRBJ2-1, with TRBD2 as a possible D gene (5 bases). The CDR3 consists of 14 residues. The ends were cut back, 3 bases at V and 7 bases at J, with 13 bases in the middle. The V gene's germline CDR1 is MNHEY and CDR2 SMNVEV (reference sequence). CDR3 bases: TGTGCCAGCAGTTTGAGGGAAAGCCGAAATGAGCAGTTCTTC. As protein: CASSLRESRNEQFF.

This chain links TRBV7-8 with TRBJ2-7; the match to TRBD2 covers 10 bases. From germline, CDR1 is SGHVS and CDR2 FQNEAQ. This CDR3 region has 15 residues. J was trimmed by 4 bases and V by 3 bases; bases with no gene match: 6. The CDR3 loop reads CASSFPWTSGYEQYF. As DNA, the CDR3 is TGTGCCAGCAGCTTCCCATGGACTAGCGGTTACGAGCAGTACTTC.

This sequence joins TRBV13 and TRBJ2-7, with a possible D match to TRBD1 (7 bases). V was pared by 5 bases and J by 2 bases, with 13 bases between. CDR1 is PRHDT and CDR2 is FYEKMQ in the germline V gene (reference sequence). The CDR3 has 14 residues. The DNA for the CDR3 is TGTGCCAGCAGCGCGACCAGGGGGGCCTACGAGCAGTACTTC. Protein sequence: CASSATRGAYEQYF.

CDR3: CAIRGGRAFEQYF. The CDR3, as DNA: TGTGCCATCCGGGGCGGGAGGGCTTTCGAGCAGTACTTC. The chain couples TRBV27 to TRBJ2-7, with 9 bases lining up with TRBD2. V lost 10 bases and J lost 6; bases outside the gene matches: 10. Per the germline V gene, CDR1 is MNHEY and CDR2 is SMNVEV (reference sequence). The CDR3 is made up of 13 amino acids.

This chain connects TRBV29-1 to TRBJ2-7; D unclear. Trimming shortened V by 7 bases and J by 1 base, and 8 bases separated the two germline ends. CDR1 is SQVTM and CDR2 is ANQGSEA in the germline V gene. The CDR3 spans 11 residues. This CDR3 reads CSARISYEQYF. The CDR3, as DNA: TGCAGCGCCAGGATATCCTACGAGCAGTACTTC.

The gene calls are TRBV27 and TRBJ2-7, with D tentatively TRBD1 or TRBD2 (5 bases each). Germline CDR1 reads MNHEY; CDR2 reads SMNVEV (reference sequence). This CDR3 region has 16 residues. V was shortened by 4 bases and J by 2 bases, with 18 bases between the two germline ends. CDR3 coding DNA: TGTGCCAGCAGTTACCGGGACCCTGAGAAGGCCTACGAGCAGTACTTC. Amino acids: CASSYRDPEKAYEQYF.

The chain is built from TRBV18 and TRBJ2-7; 7 bases are a match to TRBD2. The CDR3 is made up of 14 amino acids. Germline CDR1 KGHSH, CDR2 LQKENI. The V segment lost 1 base and the J segment 3 bases; nucleotides outside the gene matches: 3. The CDR3 loop reads CASSPQRGYYEQYF. Here the CDR3 DNA reads TGTGCCAGCTCACCACAGCGGGGTTACTACGAGCAGTACTTC.

As concerns this clone: This specimen includes other DNA sequences encoding the same CDR3. The CDR3 DNA reads as TGTGCCAGCAGCCCGGGACAGCTGAACACTGAAGCTTTCTTT. Protein product: CASSPGQLNTEAFF. The chain links TRBV7-9 to TRBJ1-1; 7 bases fit TRBD1. The length of the CDR3 is 14 residues. Trimming at V came to 5 bases and at J to 0 bases, leaving 3 bases not matched to a gene. Germline loops: CDR1 SEHNR, CDR2 FQNEAQ (reference sequence).

The chain links TRBV28 to TRBJ2-5; 10 bases line up with TRBD2. Trimming cost V 3 bases and J 4 bases; bases outside gene matches: 8. Germline assignment: CDR1 MDHEN and CDR2 SYDVKM. The CDR3 totals 16 residues. For the CDR3, the DNA is TGTGCCAGCAGTTTGGTCCTAGCGGGAGAAGGAGAGACCCAGTACTTC. This encodes CASSLVLAGEGETQYF.

The rearrangement uses TRBV2 and TRBJ2-7, with 10 bases identical to TRBD2. The CDR3 is 15 residues long. Unmatched junction bases numbered 8, after V lost 3 bases and J lost 6 bases. The germline CDR1 and CDR2 sequences are SNHLY and FYNNEI. The CDR3 region is CASSDPISGRREQYF. The CDR3 DNA reads TGTGCCAGCAGTGATCCGATTAGCGGGAGGCGCGAGCAGTACTTC.